This entry features one TCR beta chain sequence. As yet, its antigen is unknown. TCRdb's table, derived via immunoSEQ multiplex PCR, lists solely in-frame clones and lacks some. The sample has roughly 250,000 clones; about 80% are singletons. The sample belongs to a study of Tregs in tolerant kidney transplant recipients. Overall study results and limits: The most relevant donor-specific Treg TCRbeta repertoire apparently came from expansion with activated donor B cells. The small number of patients limits these findings pending further validation. This study did not directly address biological reproducibility.

CD4+CD25+CD127- Tregs, CD4+CD25- non-Tregs, CD4 and CD8 cells were sorted. Germline trimming cut 3 bases from V and 2 bases from J; bases unmatched to any gene: 2. Looked up from germline, CDR1 is SGHTA and CDR2 is FQGNSA. This CDR3 has 14 residues. The V gene is TRBV7-2, the J gene TRBJ2-7; 9 positions match TRBD2. The sample was CD4+ T cells from blood. This clonotype was sampled from a human donor in good health. Here the CDR3 DNA reads TGTGCCAGCAGCTTGCCTAGCGGGGCCTACGAGCAGTACTTC. It encodes CASSLPSGAYEQYF. Complete variable domain (other parts from reference TRBV7-2 and TRBJ2-7): GAGVSQSPSNKVTEKGKDVELRCDPISGHTALYWYRQSLGQGLEFLIYFQGNSAPDKSGLPSDRFSAERTGGSVSTLTIQRTQQEDSAVYLCASSLPSGAYEQYFGPGTRLTVT.